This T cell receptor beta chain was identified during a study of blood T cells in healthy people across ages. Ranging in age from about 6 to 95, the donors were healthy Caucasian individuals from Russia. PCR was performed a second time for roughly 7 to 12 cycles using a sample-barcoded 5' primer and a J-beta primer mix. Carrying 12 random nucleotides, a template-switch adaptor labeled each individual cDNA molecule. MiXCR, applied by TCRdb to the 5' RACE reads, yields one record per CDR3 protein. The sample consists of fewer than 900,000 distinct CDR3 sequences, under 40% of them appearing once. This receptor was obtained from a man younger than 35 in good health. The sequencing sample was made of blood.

As DNA, the CDR3 is TGTGCCACCGCCAGGACTAGCGGGTACACAGATACGCAGTATTTT. It translates to CATARTSGYTDTQYF. V and J are TRBV10-3 and TRBJ2-3; 11 positions agree with TRBD2. The V and J ends lost 10 bases and 2 bases, in that order; junction bases with no gene match: 8. This CDR3 spans 15 amino acids. Looked up from germline, CDR1 is ENHRY and CDR2 is SYGVKD.